The present entry profiles one TCR beta chain with its context. Its cognate antigen has yet to be identified. The record has no base qualities; no much larger clone is one base away. The data stem from a study of PD-1 blockade in classical Hodgkin lymphoma (TCRdb year 2020). General notes on the study: The study used CyTOF and TCR beta sequencing to define a peripheral blood immune signature of response to PD-1 blockade in classical Hodgkin lymphoma.

Here is what the overall study found, with its caveats: Baseline TCR diversity was reported to be lower in newly diagnosed patients than in healthy donors and to be lower still in relapsed/refractory patients. The study was restricted to a single clinical trial cohort, and the causes of repertoire differences, possibly disease activity or prior therapy, were left undefined.

Explained via the paper, the time point label denotes: newly diagnosed, previously untreated cHL patient sample. To serve as a comparison group for the relapsed/refractory trial patients, PBMCs were sequenced from patients with newly diagnosed, previously untreated classical Hodgkin lymphoma. Peripheral blood was collected in 8 mL Vacutainer Cell Preparation Tubes, from which PBMCs were isolated by centrifugation and then cryopreserved. From cysteine to phenylalanine, the CDR3 is 14 amino acids long. Of all the DNA, just the CDR3 is kept, 42 bases in frame from base 1. Trimming at the junction amounts to 3 bases on V and 5 bases on J, and the germline ends lie 11 bases apart. In the germline V gene, CDR1 corresponds to MGHDK and CDR2 to SYGVNS. The Qiagen DNeasy kit was used to extract genomic DNA both from unsorted PBMCs and from the negatively selected CD4+ and CD8+ fractions. Using primers that anneal to V and J segments, immunoSEQ multiplex PCR amplified the TCR beta CDR3 regions. Amplification bias was minimized using a synthetic immune receptor repertoire, and residual bias was removed computationally after sequencing. In the paper's pipeline: Repertoire diversity was quantified as the Shannon entropy index using custom Python scripts. Unsorted, CD4+ and CD8+ repertoires were examined separately, except in combined analyses, for which CD4+ and CD8+ sequences were merged in silico. TCRdb's version of the immuneACCESS table is confined to in-frame rearrangements and falls short of the full clone set. An unresolved V gene accounts for under half of the shortfall where checked; the remainder is of unknown origin. V, J and clone size were drawn from that table, and D and trimming were deduced from the DNA. The sample has roughly 70,000 clones on record, 93% of them singletons. 2.6% of the sample is in the top ten clones.

The sequenced sample consisted of peripheral blood mononuclear cells (PBMCs). The sequence is built from TRBV25-1 and TRBJ2-1; the D gene assignment is perhaps TRBD1 or TRBD2, with each matching 5 bases. This receptor was taken from a human donor with classical Hodgkin lymphoma. The DNA sequence is TGTGCCAGCAGTGACCCCGGGGCTAACAATGAGCAGTTCTTC. Its product reads: CASSDPGANNEQFF.